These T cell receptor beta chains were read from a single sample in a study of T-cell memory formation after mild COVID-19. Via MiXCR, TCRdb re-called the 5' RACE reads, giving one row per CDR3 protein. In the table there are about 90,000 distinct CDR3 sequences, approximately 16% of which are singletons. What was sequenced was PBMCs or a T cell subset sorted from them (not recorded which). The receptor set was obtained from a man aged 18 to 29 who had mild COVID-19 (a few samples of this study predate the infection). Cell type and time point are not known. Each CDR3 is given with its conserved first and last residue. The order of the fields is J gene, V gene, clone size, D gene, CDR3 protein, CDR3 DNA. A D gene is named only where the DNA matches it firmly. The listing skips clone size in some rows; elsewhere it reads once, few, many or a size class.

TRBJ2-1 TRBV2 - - CASLRDNEQFF TGTGCCAGCCTTAGGGACAATGAGCAGTTCTTC
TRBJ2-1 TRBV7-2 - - CASSLGSGHYNEQFF TGTGCCAGCAGCTTAGGAAGCGGGCATTACAATGAGCAGTTCTTC
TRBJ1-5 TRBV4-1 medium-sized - CASSQLWGEGGQPQHF TGCGCCAGCAGCCAACTCTGGGGGGAAGGTGGGCAGCCCCAGCATTTT
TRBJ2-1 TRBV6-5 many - CASSAAGPGGNEQFF TGTGCCAGCAGCGCCGCGGGGCCAGGGGGTAATGAGCAGTTCTTC
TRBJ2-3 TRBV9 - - CASSSSRGTTDTQYF TGTGCCAGCAGCTCGAGCCGGGGAACTACAGATACGCAGTATTTT
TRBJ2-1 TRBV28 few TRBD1 CASSIQGASYNEQFF TGTGCCAGCAGCATACAGGGGGCATCCTACAATGAGCAGTTCTTC
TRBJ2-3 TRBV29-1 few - CSVGPPLDRTDTQYF TGCAGCGTTGGACCTCCACTCGACCGAACAGATACGCAGTATTTT
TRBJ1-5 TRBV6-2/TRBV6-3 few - CASSHGGGQPQHF TGTGCCAGCAGTCACGGGGGCGGTCAGCCCCAGCATTTT
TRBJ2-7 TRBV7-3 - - CASSNRPGEDGGSYEQYF TGTGCCAGCAGCAACCGCCCGGGGGAGGACGGAGGCTCCTACGAGCAGTACTTC
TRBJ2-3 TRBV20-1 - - CSAIWGGGYTDTQYF TGCAGTGCCATTTGGGGCGGGGGCTACACAGATACGCAGTATTTT
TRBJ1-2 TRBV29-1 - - CSVGNGYTF TGCAGCGTTGGAAATGGCTACACCTTC
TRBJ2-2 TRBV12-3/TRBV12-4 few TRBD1 CASSFMQGAWGGELFF TGTGCCAGCAGTTTTATGCAGGGGGCCTGGGGTGGGGAGCTGTTTTTT
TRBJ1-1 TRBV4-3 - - CASSPQGRTEAFF TGCGCCAGCAGCCCCCAGGGTCGCACTGAAGCTTTCTTT
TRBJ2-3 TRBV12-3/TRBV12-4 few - CASSSGSKDTQYF TGTGCCAGCAGTTCCGGATCGAAAGATACGCAGTATTTT
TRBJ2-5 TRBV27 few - CASSWGAWGSQYF TGTGCCAGCAGTTGGGGGGCGTGGGGGAGCCAGTACTTC
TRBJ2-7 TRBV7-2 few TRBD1 CASSLVPGQGISYEQYF TGTGCCAGCAGCTTAGTCCCGGGACAGGGAATCTCGTACGAGCAGTACTTC
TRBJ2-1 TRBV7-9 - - CASSLMGHRNEQFF TGTGCCAGCAGCTTAATGGGACATCGCAATGAGCAGTTCTTC
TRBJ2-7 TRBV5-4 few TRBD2 CATGTSGGYEQYF TGTGCCACCGGGACTAGCGGGGGGTACGAGCAGTACTTC
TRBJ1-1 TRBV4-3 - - CASSQDYLNTEAFF TGCGCCAGCAGCCAAGATTACTTGAACACTGAAGCTTTCTTT
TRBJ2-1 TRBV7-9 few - CASIREGVTEQFF TGTGCCAGCATACGCGAGGGGGTCACTGAGCAGTTCTTC
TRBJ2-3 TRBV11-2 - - CASSLKRAEGHSWDTQYF TGTGCCAGCAGCTTAAAGCGGGCTGAGGGACACAGCTGGGATACGCAGTATTTT
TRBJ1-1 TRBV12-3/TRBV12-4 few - CASGFGRAFF TGTGCCAGCGGTTTTGGGCGAGCTTTCTTT
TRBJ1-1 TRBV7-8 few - CASSLGARFEAFF TGTGCCAGCAGCTTAGGCGCCCGGTTTGAAGCTTTCTTT
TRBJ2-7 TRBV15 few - CATSRDRGVELRSSYEQYF TGTGCCACCAGCAGAGATAGGGGGGTAGAGCTCCGAAGCTCCTACGAGCAGTACTTC
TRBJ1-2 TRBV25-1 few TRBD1 CASSGPGQTDPYGYTF TGTGCCAGCAGTGGCCCGGGACAGACGGACCCCTATGGCTACACCTTC
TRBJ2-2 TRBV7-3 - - CASSTDTGELFF TGTGCCAGCAGCACTGATACCGGGGAGCTGTTTTTT
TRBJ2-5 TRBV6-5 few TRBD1 CASSLSPGTDNQETQYF TGTGCCAGCAGCCTAAGCCCAGGGACAGACAACCAAGAGACCCAGTACTTC
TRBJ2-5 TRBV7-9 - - CASIRLAGETQYF TGTGCCAGCATACGACTCGCCGGGGAGACCCAGTACTTC
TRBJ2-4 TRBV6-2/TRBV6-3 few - CATTGNLAKNIQYF TGTGCCACCACAGGAAACCTAGCCAAAAACATTCAGTACTTC
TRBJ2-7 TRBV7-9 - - CASSTGTREVYEQYF TGTGCCAGCAGCACAGGGACCAGGGAGGTCTACGAGCAGTACTTC
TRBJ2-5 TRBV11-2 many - CASSLVSSSQETQYF TGTGCCAGCAGCTTAGTTTCGTCCAGCCAAGAGACCCAGTACTTC
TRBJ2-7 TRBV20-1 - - CSARAGPYEQYF TGCAGTGCTAGAGCGGGCCCCTACGAGCAGTACTTC
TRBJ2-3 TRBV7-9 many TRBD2 CASSPGTSGALTDTQYF TGTGCCAGCAGCCCGGGGACTAGCGGGGCGCTCACAGATACGCAGTATTTT
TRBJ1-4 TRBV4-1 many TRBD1 CASSQDPGTGAEKLFF TGCGCCAGCAGCCAAGATCCCGGGACAGGGGCGGAAAAACTGTTTTTT
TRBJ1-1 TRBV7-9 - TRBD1 CASSTWTGHTEAFF TGTGCCAGCAGCACCTGGACAGGACACACTGAAGCTTTCTTT
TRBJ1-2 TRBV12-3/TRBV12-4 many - CASSLRGDYGYTF TGTGCCAGCAGTTTACGAGGGGATTATGGCTACACCTTC
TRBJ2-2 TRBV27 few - CASRSRRGEGTGELFF TGTGCCAGCCGGAGCCGACGCGGGGAAGGCACCGGGGAGCTGTTTTTT
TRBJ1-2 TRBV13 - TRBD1 CASSSSGTGPYGYTF TGTGCCAGCAGCTCGTCCGGGACAGGGCCCTATGGCTACACCTTC
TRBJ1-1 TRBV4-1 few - CASSQVRGHSSEAFF TGCGCCAGCAGCCAAGTTCGGGGGCATTCTTCCGAAGCTTTCTTT
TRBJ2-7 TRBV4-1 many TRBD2 CASSQSSGGRSYEQYF TGCGCCAGCAGCCAATCTAGCGGGGGTCGCTCCTACGAGCAGTACTTC
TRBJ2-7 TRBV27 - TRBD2 CASSLSSGGSSYEQYF TGTGCCAGCAGTTTGAGTTCGGGCGGGAGCTCCTACGAGCAGTACTTC
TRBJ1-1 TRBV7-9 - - CASSLRPLGNTEAFF TGTGCCAGCAGCCTTAGACCCCTGGGGAACACTGAAGCTTTCTTT
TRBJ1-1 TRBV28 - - CASSYMYTEAFF TGTGCCAGCAGCTATATGTACACTGAAGCTTTCTTT
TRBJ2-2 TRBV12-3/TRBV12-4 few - CASSSRDKLTGELFF TGTGCCAGCAGTTCCCGGGACAAGCTCACCGGGGAGCTGTTTTTT
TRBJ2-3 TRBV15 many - CATSRGPKSTDTQYF TGTGCCACCAGCAGAGGCCCGAAAAGCACAGATACGCAGTATTTT
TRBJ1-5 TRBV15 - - CATSRDRGINQPQHF TGTGCCACCAGCAGAGACAGGGGTATCAATCAGCCCCAGCATTTT
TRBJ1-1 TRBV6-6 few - CASSFGGWGTEAFF TGTGCCAGCAGTTTTGGGGGGTGGGGCACTGAAGCTTTCTTT
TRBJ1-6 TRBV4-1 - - CASSQGGRVNSPLHF TGCGCCAGCAGCCAGGGGGGCCGGGTCAATTCACCCCTCCACTTT
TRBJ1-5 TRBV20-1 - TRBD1 CSARTGTGLQPKHF TGCAGTGCTAGGACGGGGACAGGGCTTCAGCCCAAGCATTTT
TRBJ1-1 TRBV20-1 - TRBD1 CSPGTGRNTEAFF TGCAGTCCTGGGACAGGGAGGAACACTGAAGCTTTCTTT
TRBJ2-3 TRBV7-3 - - CASSPGRISTDTQYF TGTGCCAGCAGCCCGGGACGGATAAGCACAGATACGCAGTATTTT
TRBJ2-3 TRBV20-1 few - CSARAGAHADTQYF TGCAGTGCTAGAGCAGGGGCGCACGCAGATACGCAGTATTTT
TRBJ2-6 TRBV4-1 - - CASSQVSLGPSGANVLTF TGCGCCAGCAGCCAAGTTTCTCTGGGCCCGTCTGGGGCCAACGTCCTGACTTTC
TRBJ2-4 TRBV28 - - CASGPTARLNIQYF TGTGCCAGCGGCCCGACAGCAAGATTAAACATTCAGTACTTC
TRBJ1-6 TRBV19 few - CASSDRWIAENSPLHF TGTGCCAGTAGTGACCGCTGGATAGCGGAGAATTCACCCCTCCACTTT
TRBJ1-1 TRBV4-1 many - CASRSVTEAFF TGCGCCAGCCGTTCGGTGACTGAAGCTTTCTTT
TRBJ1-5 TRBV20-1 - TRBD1 CSARRTGFGGQPQHF TGCAGTGCTAGGCGGACAGGCTTCGGCGGTCAGCCCCAGCATTTT
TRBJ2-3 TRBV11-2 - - CASSLESGSTDTQYF TGTGCCAGCAGCTTAGAAAGCGGTAGCACAGATACGCAGTATTTT